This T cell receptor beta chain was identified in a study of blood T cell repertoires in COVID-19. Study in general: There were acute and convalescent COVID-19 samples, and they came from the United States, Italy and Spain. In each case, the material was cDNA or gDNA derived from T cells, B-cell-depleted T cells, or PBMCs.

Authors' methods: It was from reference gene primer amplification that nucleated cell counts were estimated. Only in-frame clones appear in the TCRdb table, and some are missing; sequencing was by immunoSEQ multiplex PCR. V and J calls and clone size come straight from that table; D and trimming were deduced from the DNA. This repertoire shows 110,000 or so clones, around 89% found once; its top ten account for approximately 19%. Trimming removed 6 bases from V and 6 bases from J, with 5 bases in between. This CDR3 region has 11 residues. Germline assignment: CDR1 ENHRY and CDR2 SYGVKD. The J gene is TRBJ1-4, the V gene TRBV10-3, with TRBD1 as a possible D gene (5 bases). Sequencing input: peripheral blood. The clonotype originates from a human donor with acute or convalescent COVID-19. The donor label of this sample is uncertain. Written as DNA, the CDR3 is TGTGCCATCAGCAGGGATGAAAAACTGTTTTTT. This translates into CAISRDEKLFF.